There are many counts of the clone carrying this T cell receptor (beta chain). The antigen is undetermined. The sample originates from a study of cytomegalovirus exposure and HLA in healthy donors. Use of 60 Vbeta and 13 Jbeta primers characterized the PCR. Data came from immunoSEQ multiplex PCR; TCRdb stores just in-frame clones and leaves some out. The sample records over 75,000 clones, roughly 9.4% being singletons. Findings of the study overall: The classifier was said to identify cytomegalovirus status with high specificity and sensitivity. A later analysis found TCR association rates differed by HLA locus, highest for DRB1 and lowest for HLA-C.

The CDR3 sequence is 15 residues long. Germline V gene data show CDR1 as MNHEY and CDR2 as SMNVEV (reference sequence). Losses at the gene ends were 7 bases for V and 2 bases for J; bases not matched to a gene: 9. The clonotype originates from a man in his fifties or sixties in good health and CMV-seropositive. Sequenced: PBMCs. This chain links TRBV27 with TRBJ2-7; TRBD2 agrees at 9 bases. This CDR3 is CASTQSSGRPYEQYF. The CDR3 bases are TGTGCCAGCACCCAAAGTAGCGGGAGACCCTACGAGCAGTACTTC.